This record concerns one T cell receptor beta chain sequence. This clone came up once. It has no known antigen specificity. Per-base qualities were not stored, and no clone one base away is much larger. The data were taken from a study of blood T cell repertoires in COVID-19 (dated by TCRdb to 2018 to 2021). Study-wide context: The collaborator samples originated in the United States, Italy and Spain and spanned the acute and convalescent phases of COVID-19. The material from the prospective study consisted of cDNA or gDNA derived from T cells, B-cell-depleted T cells, or PBMCs. The dataset comprised deeply sampled blood TCRbeta repertoires from subjects exposed to, actively infected with, or recovered from COVID-19. The repertoires were released in a freely available public database meant as a resource for research on the immune response to SARS-CoV-2. The samples were drawn from two sources: the first 160 participants of the ongoing ImmuneRACE study, and some 1,300 subjects contributed by 6 global collaborators. Nearly every sample came with metadata listing a de-identified subject ID, COVID-19 status, age in years and sex. Where available, HLA class I and class II types were obtained from metadata supplied by the sample provider rather than from assay-based typing.

The full study reports these points: Clinical and demographic metadata were provided uncurated, with the amount varying by source and participant.

Each collaborating institution followed its own protocols to collect whole blood in K2EDTA tubes. For TCRbeta analysis, collaborator samples were shipped as frozen whole blood, as isolated PBMCs, or as DNA extracted from either sample type. From the germline V gene, CDR1 is MNHEY and CDR2 is SVGAGI. The junction carries 8 bases between V and J, which are trimmed by 4 bases and 1 base respectively. From cysteine to phenylalanine, the CDR3 is 14 amino acids long. Here the CDR3 DNA is all that survives: 42 bases in frame from base 1. TCRbeta CDR3 regions were amplified from genomic DNA using the immunoSEQ Assay, a bias-controlled multiplex PCR. As for the authors' bioinformatics: Within the assay, amplification of reference gene primers was used to estimate how many nucleated cells each sample contained. To quantify the absolute abundance of each unique TCRbeta CDR3 rearrangement, sequence reads were collapsed and filtered. For each sample, productive Simpson clonality was calculated as the square root of Simpson's diversity index across productive rearrangements. The source is immuneACCESS, and TCRdb retained only in-frame sequences with V and J called. Part of the clones is not carried over; for the studies checked, unresolved V genes explain less than half of this, and the remainder is unexplained. The V and J calls and clone size come from that table; D and trimming were worked out from the DNA. For this sample there are about 150,000 clones; about four fifths appear just once. The leading ten clones occupy roughly 3% of the sample.

The chain is encoded by TRBV6-5 joined to TRBJ1-5, with TRBD1 tentatively as D gene (5 bases match). The origin of this receptor is a woman older than 75 with acute or convalescent COVID-19. Material: peripheral blood. The DNA is as follows: TGTGCCAGCAGTTTGCGACAGAGCAATCAGCCCCAGCATTTT. Its protein is CASSLRQSNQPQHF.